Each of the 11 T cell receptor beta chains below was sequenced from the same sample in a study of shared clonotypes between healthy human individuals. The naive CD8 fraction comprised CD45RO-negative cells positively selected for CCR7 and excluded terminally differentiated effector memory CD45RA+ cells. The method was immunoSEQ multiplex PCR; TCRdb's version includes in-frame clones alone and lacks a portion of them. The sample contains about 2.1 million clones, about 92% of which appear only once. The specimen was naive CD8+ T cells from PBMCs. These receptors originate from a man younger than 30 in good health. Some clones in this sample may be carry-over from other donors' samples.

The chain uses TRBV7-9 and TRBJ1-2; 11 nucleotides line up with TRBD1. The length of the CDR3 is 14 residues. CDR1 is SEHNR and CDR2 is FQNEAQ in the germline V gene (reference sequence). Germline trimming cut 3 bases from V and 6 bases from J; bases unmatched to any gene: 3. CDR3 nucleotide sequence: TGTGCCAGCAGCTTTGGACAGGGGGCCCATGGCTACACCTTC. Translating it yields CASSFGQGAHGYTF.

This clone was observed a single time. V gene TRBV11-3 combines with J gene TRBJ2-2; 7 bases are a match to TRBD1. This CDR3 comprises 16 residues. V trimming: 4 bases; J trimming: 3 bases; junction bases outside the gene matches: 8. Germline V gene data show CDR1 as SGHNT and CDR2 as YENEEA. The CDR3 region has the DNA TGTGCCAGCAGCTCTGACAGGGAGCCGGACACCGGGGAGCTGTTTTTT. This encodes CASSSDREPDTGELFF.

This chain links TRBV4-3 with TRBJ2-7, with a possible D match to TRBD1 (5 bases). Germline V gene sequence: CDR1 LGHNA, CDR2 YSLEER. This CDR3 has 16 residues. Trimming stripped 1 base from V and 0 bases from J, with 13 bases between. CDR3 in amino acids: CASSQVVGPSSYEQYF. In nucleotides, the CDR3 is TGCGCCAGCAGCCAAGTCGTGGGGCCTAGCTCCTACGAGCAGTACTTC.

J is TRBJ1-2 and V is TRBV27; D not certain. V dropped 5 bases and J dropped 3 bases, with 10 bases sitting between them. Germline V gives CDR1 MNHEY, CDR2 SMNVEV (reference sequence). This CDR3 comprises 13 residues. DNA of the CDR3: TGTGCCAGCAGTCTAAGGAAGGACTATGGCTACACCTTC. This gives the protein CASSLRKDYGYTF.

The rearrangement uses TRBV7-9 and TRBJ2-1; TRBD1 matches 7 bases. The ends lost 6 bases at V and 2 bases at J; junction bases unmatched: 7. Germline lookup yields CDR1 SEHNR and CDR2 FQNEAQ (reference sequence). The CDR3 consists of 15 residues. The CDR3 bases are TGTGCCAGCAGTTCTGACAGGGACCCCTACAATGAGCAGTTCTTC. Its translation: CASSSDRDPYNEQFF.

CDR3 nucleotides: TGTGCCAGCAGCCCCCCCGGTCGTTCTTACGAGCAGTACTTC. Translating it yields CASSPPGRSYEQYF. This chain connects TRBV11-2 to TRBJ2-7, with unresolved D. This CDR3 contains 14 residues. From germline, CDR1 is SGHAT and CDR2 FQNNGV. V was cut by 5 bases and J by 4 bases, with 15 bases left in between.

This clone was counted once. The rearrangement links TRBV7-2 to TRBJ1-5, with no clear D. V lost 0 bases and J lost 6, with 6 bases in between. The CDR3 consists of 13 residues. Germline lookup yields CDR1 SGHTA and CDR2 FQGNSA. The DNA of the CDR3 is TGTGCCAGCAGCTTAGCAGGGTCTCAGCCCCAGCATTTT. Encoded protein: CASSLAGSQPQHF.

The rearrangement joins TRBV5-1 to TRBJ1-2; 10 positions agree with TRBD1. The trim removed 3 bases at V and 6 bases at J, leaving 2 bases unmatched. The germline CDR1 and CDR2 sequences are SGHRS and YFSETQ. This CDR3 is built from 13 residues. The chain's CDR3 is CASSSTGGDGYTF. DNA for the CDR3: TGCGCCAGCAGCTCGACAGGGGGCGATGGCTACACCTTC.

The chain recombines TRBV6-6 with TRBJ2-7; D possibly corresponds to TRBD2 (5 bases). The CDR3 consists of 14 residues. Trimming removed 4 bases from V and 4 bases from J, with 14 bases in between. CDR1 is MNHNY and CDR2 is SVGAGI in the germline V gene (reference sequence). DNA of the CDR3: TGTGCCAGCAGTTTAGCGACATTCGAATACGAGCAGTACTTC. This codes for CASSLATFEYEQYF.

This chain joins TRBV7-9 and TRBJ2-1, with TRBD1 matching over 8 bases. CDR3 length: 15 amino acids. Per the germline V gene, CDR1 is SEHNR and CDR2 is FQNEAQ (reference sequence). Germline trimming cut 5 bases from V and 3 bases from J; bases unmatched to any gene: 6. The CDR3 spells CASSKIGQGYNEQFF. In DNA, the CDR3 is TGTGCCAGCAGCAAGATCGGACAGGGCTACAATGAGCAGTTCTTC.

This chain uses TRBV28 with TRBJ2-7; D is possibly TRBD2 (5 bases). Per the germline V gene, CDR1 is MDHEN and CDR2 is SYDVKM. Trimming removed 4 bases from V and 0 bases from J, with 16 bases in between. The CDR3 contains 16 residues. The CDR3, as DNA: TGTGCCAGCAGTTCCCTTAGCGCGACTTCCTCCTACGAGCAGTACTTC. This codes for CASSSLSATSSYEQYF.